The 3 T cell receptor beta chains below were found in one sample sequenced in a study of T cells expressing NK-cell markers. From the 5' RACE reads, TCRdb lists one entry per CDR3 protein and no DNA. Here the sample table reports 150,000 or so distinct CDR3 sequences. The sample was blood T cells: a sorted CD56 or NKG2C T cell subset, CD4+ or CD8+ T cells, or bulk PBMC T cells (not recorded which). These receptors were obtained from a woman between 50 and 59 years old in good health.

This chain links TRBV14 with TRBJ2-5; TCRdb lists TRBD2, though no DNA is available to test this call. The CDR3 totals 15 residues. The germline gives CDR1 SGHDN, CDR2 FVKESK. CDR3 loop: CASSQGLAGVETQYF.

This chain uses TRBV10-3 with TRBJ1-1. Per germline, CDR1 ENHRY and CDR2 SYGVKD. The CDR3 extends over 14 amino acids. The CDR3 loop is CAISEERTLTEAFF.

J is TRBJ2-1 and V is TRBV5-5; lacking DNA, the TRBD1 call made by TCRdb goes unchecked. The length of the CDR3 is 16 residues. The germline CDR1 and CDR2 sequences are SGHKS and YYEKEE (reference sequence). The CDR3 loop is CASSRGEARGYNEQFF.